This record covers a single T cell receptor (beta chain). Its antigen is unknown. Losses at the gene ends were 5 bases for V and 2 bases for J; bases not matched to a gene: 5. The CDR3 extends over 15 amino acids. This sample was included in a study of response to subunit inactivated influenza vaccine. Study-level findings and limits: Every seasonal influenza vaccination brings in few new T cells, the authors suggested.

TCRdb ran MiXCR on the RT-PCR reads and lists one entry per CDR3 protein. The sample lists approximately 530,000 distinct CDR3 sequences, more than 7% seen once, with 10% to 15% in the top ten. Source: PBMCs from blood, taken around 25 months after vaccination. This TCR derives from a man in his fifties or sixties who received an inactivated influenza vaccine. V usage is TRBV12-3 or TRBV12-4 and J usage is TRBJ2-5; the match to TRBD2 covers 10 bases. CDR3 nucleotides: TGTGCCAGCAGTCTGACTAGCGGGTGGCAAGAGACCCAGTACTTC. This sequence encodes CASSLTSGWQETQYF.